A single sample is the source of the 25 T cell receptor beta chains below, sequenced in a study of PD-1 blockade in classical Hodgkin lymphoma. Libraries were prepared by immunoSEQ multiplex PCR; TCRdb keeps only in-frame clonotypes and omits some of them. The data contain more than 50,000 clones, 71% of them singletons. All the patients suffered relapse after autologous stem cell transplantation, and brentuximab vedotin exposure differed. Specimen: peripheral blood mononuclear cells (PBMCs), collected before the second cycle of nivolumab. These receptor sequences come from a human donor with classical Hodgkin lymphoma.

The rearrangement uses TRBV7-2 and TRBJ1-2, with no clear D. The CDR3 sequence is 12 residues long. CDR1 SGHTA and CDR2 FQGNSA come from the germline V gene. Trimming stripped 2 bases from V and 4 bases from J, with 5 bases between. The chain's CDR3 is CASSLSAYGYTF. CDR3 coding DNA: TGTGCCAGCAGCTTAAGTGCCTATGGCTACACCTTC. Drawing the rest from reference TRBV7-2 and TRBJ1-2, the complete variable domain is GAGVSQSPSNKVTEKGKDVELRCDPISGHTALYWYRQSLGQGLEFLIYFQGNSAPDKSGLPSDRFSAERTGGSVSTLTIQRTQQEDSAVYLCASSLSAYGYTFGSGTRLTVV.

The chain carries TRBV7-2 and TRBJ1-2, with a tentative D call TRBD1 (6 bases). Trimming took off 7 bases at V and 4 bases at J, with 22 bases between the two ends. This CDR3 spans 16 amino acids. The germline gives CDR1 SGHTA, CDR2 FQGNSA. In DNA, the CDR3 is TGTGCCAGCACCCCTCCCTGGGGGGGCGGGAGCTATGGCTACACCTTC. Translating gives CASTPPWGGGSYGYTF.

This sequence joins TRBV30 and TRBJ2-7; 9 bases map to TRBD1. The CDR3 runs 14 residues. Germline assignment: CDR1 GTSNPN and CDR2 SVGIG (reference sequence). The junction had 5 bases not matched to a gene; V was cut back by 3 bases and J by 2 bases. The CDR3 sequence is CAWSHWDRAYEQYF. The CDR3 region has the DNA TGTGCCTGGAGCCACTGGGACAGGGCCTACGAGCAGTACTTC.

The chain combines TRBV6-5 with TRBJ2-7; 7 bases match TRBD2. CDR3 length: 15 amino acids. J gave up 7 bases and V 2 bases, and 11 bases lay outside the gene matches. Germline V gene sequence: CDR1 MNHEY, CDR2 SVGAGI. CDR3 nucleotides: TGTGCCAGCAGTTACAGGCCGTTGACGGGGGGTGAGCAGTACTTC. Amino acids: CASSYRPLTGGEQYF.

This chain joins TRBV30 and TRBJ2-1, with TRBD2 matching over 7 bases. V lost 8 bases and J lost 3; bases outside the gene matches: 7. Germline lookup yields CDR1 GTSNPN and CDR2 SVGIG (reference sequence). The length of the CDR3 is 13 residues. The CDR3 region is CAGGRANYNEQFF. The CDR3 DNA sequence: TGTGCCGGGGGGAGGGCGAACTACAATGAGCAGTTCTTC.

The chain uses TRBV6-1 and TRBJ1-1; D is undetermined. Trimming took off 7 bases at V and 0 bases at J, with 15 bases between the two ends. The CDR3 covers 15 residues. Germline V lookup: CDR1 MNHNS, CDR2 SASEGT. This CDR3 is CASISSGNMNTEAFF. The CDR3, as DNA: TGTGCCAGCATTTCGTCTGGGAACATGAACACTGAAGCTTTCTTT.

This clone appeared a single time. The chain combines TRBV5-1 with TRBJ1-4; 8 bases agree with TRBD1. CDR1 and CDR2 (germline): SGHRS, YFSETQ. The CDR3 is 15 amino acids. The junction had 7 bases not matched to a gene; V was cut back by 1 base and J by 8 bases. Here the CDR3 DNA reads TGCGCCAGCAGCTTGCAGGGGGCCCCGGGGGAAAAACTGTTTTTT. It specifies CASSLQGAPGEKLFF.

The table lists this clone with a few counts. The rearrangement uses TRBV4-1 and TRBJ1-2; TRBD1 matches 9 bases. The V gene end was trimmed by 6 bases and the J gene end by 2 bases; junction bases not matched to a gene: 13. The germline V gene encodes CDR1 MGHRA and CDR2 YSYEKL. This CDR3 has 17 amino acids. The CDR3 nucleotides read TGCGCCAGCAGACTCTACCCGTCGACAGGGGGAAACTATGGCTACACCTTC. It encodes CASRLYPSTGGNYGYTF.

The chain carries TRBV28 and TRBJ2-3; D remains unclear. From germline, CDR1 is MDHEN and CDR2 SYDVKM. This CDR3 is built from 18 residues. V lost 2 bases, J lost 5 bases, and 23 bases lay in between. The chain's CDR3 is CASSLALLQIPSGDTQYF. For the CDR3, the DNA is TGTGCCAGCAGTTTAGCCCTATTACAGATCCCATCAGGAGATACGCAGTATTTT.

This chain connects TRBV15 to TRBJ1-5; D is unclear. Germline V gives CDR1 LNHNV, CDR2 YYDKDF (reference sequence). V lost 4 bases and J 6 bases, leaving 13 bases between the germline ends. This CDR3 comprises 14 residues. Here the CDR3 DNA reads TGTGCCACCAGCACGAGACGGGCCACTCAGCCCCAGCATTTT. This sequence encodes CATSTRRATQPQHF.

This clone occurred once. CDR3 region: CASSSDENTEAFF. The DNA for the CDR3 is TGTGCCAGCAGTTCGGACGAGAACACTGAAGCTTTCTTT. The chain has TRBV28 and TRBJ1-1; D is unresolved. Germline assignment: CDR1 MDHEN and CDR2 SYDVKM. The CDR3 spans 13 residues. The V end lost 4 bases, the J end lost 1 base, and 7 bases lay between the germline ends.

V usage is TRBV28 and J usage is TRBJ2-3; D might be TRBD1 (5 bases). The CDR3 covers 16 residues. The germline V gene encodes CDR1 MDHEN and CDR2 SYDVKM. Trimming removed 2 bases from V and 3 bases from J, with 15 bases in between. The CDR3 reads CASSLTGQGGTDTQYF. The CDR3, as DNA: TGTGCCAGCAGTTTAACCGGTCAGGGTGGGACAGATACGCAGTATTTT.

This clone was seen at least ten times. This chain joins TRBV7-8 and TRBJ1-5, with 7 bases matching TRBD1. J gave up 3 bases and V 3 bases, and 2 bases lay outside the gene matches. Germline CDR1 reads SGHVS; CDR2 reads FQNEAQ. The CDR3 runs to 14 residues. CDR3 sequence (DNA): TGTGCCAGCAGCTTTACAGGGGTCAATCAGCCCCAGCATTTT. It codes for CASSFTGVNQPQHF. The full variable domain, rest sourced from reference TRBV7-8 and TRBJ1-5, is GAGVSQSPRYKVAKRGQDVALRCDPISGHVSLFWYQQALGQGPEFLTYFQNEAQLDKSGLPSDRFFAERPEGSVSTLKIQRTQQEDSAVYLCASSFTGVNQPQHFGDGTRLSIL.

The rearrangement joins TRBV11-3 to TRBJ2-1; no clear D gene. V was shortened by 1 base and J by 0 bases, with 7 bases between the two germline ends. The CDR3 consists of 15 residues. Looked up from germline, CDR1 is SGHNT and CDR2 is YENEEA. In DNA, the CDR3 is TGTGCCAGCAGCTTAGGGGGAAGCTCCTACAATGAGCAGTTCTTC. Translated, it gives CASSLGGSSYNEQFF. The complete variable domain, with remaining parts taken from reference TRBV11-3 and TRBJ2-1, reads EAGVVQSPRYKIIEKKQPVAFWCNPISGHNTLYWYLQNLGQGPELLIRYENEEAVDDSQLPKDRFSAERLKGVDSTLKIQPAELGDSAVYLCASSLGGSSYNEQFFGPGTRLTVL.

V gene TRBV19 combines with J gene TRBJ2-7; 13 bases are shared with TRBD2. The germline CDR1 and CDR2 sequences are LNHDA and SQIVND (reference sequence). CDR3 length equals 16 residues. V lost 4 bases and J lost 5; bases outside the gene matches: 8. The CDR3 DNA sequence: TGTGCCAGTAGTAACCCCGGGACTAGCGGGATCGACGAGCAGTACTTC. Its protein product is CASSNPGTSGIDEQYF.

This chain connects TRBV28 to TRBJ1-2; D uncertain. The CDR3 is 16 residues long. Germline V gene sequence: CDR1 MDHEN, CDR2 SYDVKM. Trimming pared 2 bases from V and 4 bases from J, leaving 17 bases between. The CDR3 DNA reads TGTGCCAGCAGTTTAGCCCCCCCCGCAGACACCTATGGCTACACCTTC. Translated, it gives CASSLAPPADTYGYTF.

This clone appeared once. The gene calls are TRBV11-1 and TRBJ2-3; 10 nucleotides match TRBD2. Germline CDR1 is SGHAT and CDR2 is FQDESV (reference sequence). This CDR3 comprises 15 residues. Losses at the gene ends were 4 bases for V and 5 bases for J; bases not matched to a gene: 6. The CDR3 DNA follows: TGTGCCAGCAGCTGGCTAGCGGGAGTTAGAGATACGCAGTATTTT. It translates to CASSWLAGVRDTQYF.

This clone was recorded a few times. This specimen includes other DNA sequences encoding the same CDR3. The rearrangement links TRBV5-1 to TRBJ1-1, with D possibly matching TRBD1 (5 bases). V lost 0 bases and J lost 1, with 7 bases in between. The CDR3 extends over 14 amino acids. Looked up from germline, CDR1 is SGHRS and CDR2 is YFSETQ. The CDR3 bases are TGCGCCAGCAGCTTGGTTCAGGGGAACACTGAAGCTTTCTTT. It yields the protein CASSLVQGNTEAFF.

This rearrangement joins TRBV19 to TRBJ2-7; 7 bases are a match to TRBD1. CDR3 length equals 15 residues. Looked up from germline, CDR1 is LNHDA and CDR2 is SQIVND (reference sequence). V dropped 3 bases and J dropped 1; count of bases not matched to a gene: 6. CDR3 residues: CASSMSTGESYEQYF. The CDR3 region has the DNA TGTGCCAGTAGTATGAGTACAGGGGAGTCCTACGAGCAGTACTTC.

This clone occurred a few times. The chain is built from TRBV21-1 and TRBJ1-5; the listed D gene, TRBD1, was not tested against the DNA. TRBV21-1 is termed a pseudogene. The CDR3 totals 18 residues. As DNA, the CDR3 is TGTGCCAGCAGCAAAGCGGGGACCGGACAGGGTCGGAATCAGCCCCAGCATTTT. It encodes CASSKAGTGQGRNQPQHF.

The chain recombines TRBV7-3 with TRBJ2-1; D possibly uses TRBD1 or TRBD2 (6 bases each). CDR3 length: 15 residues. Germline V lookup: CDR1 SGHTA, CDR2 FQGTGA. V lost 4 bases and J 7 bases, leaving 17 bases between the germline ends. The CDR3, as DNA: TGTGCCAGCAGCTCTATAGCGGTAGGGGGGAATGAGCAGTTCTTC. Translation: CASSSIAVGGNEQFF. Combining the CDR3 with reference TRBV7-3 and TRBJ2-1 gives the whole variable domain GAGVSQTPSNKVTEKGKYVELRCDPISGHTALYWYRQSLGQGPEFLIYFQGTGAADDSGLPNDRFFAVRPEGSVSTLKIQRTERGDSAVYLCASSSIAVGGNEQFFGPGTRLTVL.

This clone was found a few times. CDR3 amino acids: CAISRTGLGTEAFF. The CDR3 bases are TGTGCCATCAGTAGGACGGGGCTAGGGACTGAAGCTTTCTTT. The rearrangement joins TRBV10-3 to TRBJ1-1; D perhaps matches TRBD1 (5 bases). The CDR3 is 14 residues long. CDR1 ENHRY and CDR2 SYGVKD come from the germline V gene. V lost 5 bases and J 5 bases, leaving 15 bases between the germline ends.

V usage is TRBV9 and J usage is TRBJ1-1; 8 bases map to TRBD1. The J segment lost 5 bases and the V segment lost 4 bases, leaving 10 bases of the junction unmatched. Per the germline V gene, CDR1 is SGDLS and CDR2 is YYNGEE. This CDR3 spans 15 amino acids. The CDR3: CASSPLGQALTEAFF. DNA of the CDR3: TGTGCCAGCAGCCCCCTGGGACAGGCGTTGACTGAAGCTTTCTTT.

This clone was found once. J is TRBJ1-2 and V is TRBV28, with 7 bases fitting TRBD1. The CDR3 has 15 amino acids. After removal of 7 bases from V and 4 bases from J, the junction contained 12 bases not matched to a gene. Germline CDR1 MDHEN, CDR2 SYDVKM. This chain's CDR3 is CASIGGSQGSYGYTF. CDR3 in DNA: TGTGCCAGCATAGGAGGGTCACAGGGGAGCTATGGCTACACCTTC.

This chain connects TRBV7-9 to TRBJ1-2; D is perhaps TRBD1 (5 bases). The CDR3 totals 14 residues. V was clipped by 5 bases and J by 8 bases, with 18 bases between them. The germline V gene has CDR1 SEHNR and CDR2 FQNEAQ (reference sequence). In DNA form, the CDR3 reads TGTGCCAGCAGCCCACCATTGGGGGGTAACGGCTACACCTTC. Its translation: CASSPPLGGNGYTF.